Below, one T cell receptor beta chain is given with its context. This entry is derived from a study of blood T cell repertoires in COVID-19. Method: immunoSEQ multiplex PCR; TCRdb's copy keeps in-frame clones and lacks some. In the table there are 220,000 or so clones, 90% of which are singletons. Trimming cost V 0 bases and J 3 bases; bases outside gene matches: 10. The CDR3 runs to 16 residues. Germline CDR1 is GTSNPN and CDR2 is SVGIG (reference sequence). The sequence derives from a man aged 30 to 39 who had been exposed to COVID-19. The material sequenced was PBMCs or T cells enriched from blood (not recorded which). J is TRBJ2-7 and V is TRBV30; TRBD1 agrees at 8 bases. CDR3 residues: CAWSVKYQGADYEQYF. In DNA form, the CDR3 reads TGTGCCTGGAGTGTCAAGTATCAGGGGGCTGACTACGAGCAGTACTTC.